The present TCR beta chain was sequenced within a study of shared clonotypes between healthy human individuals. Study information: A few men and a couple of women, aged 18 to 49, were donors. The study used three CD4 naive, three CD4 memory, two CD8 naive and one CD8 memory plate per donor.

Generated by immunoSEQ multiplex PCR, the TCRdb table keeps only in-frame clones and is missing some. The table lists 600,000 or so clones, approximately 96% of them singletons, with 0.11% in the top ten. Points from the study as a whole: What naive subsets generally showed was a larger estimated richness than memory subsets showed.

Details on this clone: Its matching antigen is unknown.

The naive CD8 population came from CD45RO-negative cells selected for CCR7, without terminally differentiated effector memory CD45RA+ cells. Germline V lookup: CDR1 MNHEY, CDR2 SVGAGI. The V gene lost 0 bases and the J gene lost 6 bases, with 17 bases spanning the gap. This CDR3 has 16 residues. This TCR derives from a woman aged 25 to 39 in good health. The rearrangement uses TRBV6-5 and TRBJ1-2, with D perhaps matching TRBD1 (5 bases). The specimen was naive CD8+ T cells sorted from blood. The CDR3 sequence is CASSYSSGNLGNGYTF. The DNA for the CDR3 is TGTGCCAGCAGTTACTCATCAGGGAATTTGGGGAATGGCTACACCTTC.